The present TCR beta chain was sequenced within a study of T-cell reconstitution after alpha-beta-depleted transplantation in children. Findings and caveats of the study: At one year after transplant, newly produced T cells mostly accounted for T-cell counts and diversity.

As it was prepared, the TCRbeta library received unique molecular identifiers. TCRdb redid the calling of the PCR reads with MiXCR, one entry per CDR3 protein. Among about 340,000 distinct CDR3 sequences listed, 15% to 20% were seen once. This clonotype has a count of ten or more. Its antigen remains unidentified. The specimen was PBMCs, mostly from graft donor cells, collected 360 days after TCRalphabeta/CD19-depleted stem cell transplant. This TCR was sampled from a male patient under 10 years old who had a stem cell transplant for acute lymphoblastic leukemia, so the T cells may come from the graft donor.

CDR3 region: CASSLAGPHYEQYF. The CDR3 DNA sequence: TGTGCCAGCAGCCTGGCCGGGCCGCACTACGAGCAGTACTTC. This chain links TRBV7-9 with TRBJ2-7; no clear D. This CDR3 contains 14 residues. Trimming took 5 bases from V and 3 from J, leaving 14 bases between them. From germline, CDR1 is SEHNR and CDR2 FQNEAQ (reference sequence).